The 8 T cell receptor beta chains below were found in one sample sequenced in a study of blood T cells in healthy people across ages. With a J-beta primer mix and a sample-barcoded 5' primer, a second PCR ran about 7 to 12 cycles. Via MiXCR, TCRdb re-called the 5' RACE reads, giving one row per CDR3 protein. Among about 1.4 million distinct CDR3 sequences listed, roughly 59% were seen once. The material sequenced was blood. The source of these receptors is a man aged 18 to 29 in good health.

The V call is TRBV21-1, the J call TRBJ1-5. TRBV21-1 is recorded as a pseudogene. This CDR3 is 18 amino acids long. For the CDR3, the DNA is TGTGCCAGCAGCAATCTTGCGGTTGACAAGCTCATCAATCAGCCCCAGCATTTT. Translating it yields CASSNLAVDKLINQPQHF.

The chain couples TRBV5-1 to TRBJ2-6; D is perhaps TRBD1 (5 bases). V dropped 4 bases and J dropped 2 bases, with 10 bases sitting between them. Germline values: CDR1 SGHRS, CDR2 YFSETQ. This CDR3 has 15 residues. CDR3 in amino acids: CASSTTGAGANVLTF. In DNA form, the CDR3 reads TGCGCCAGCAGCACTACAGGTGCTGGGGCCAACGTCCTGACTTTC.

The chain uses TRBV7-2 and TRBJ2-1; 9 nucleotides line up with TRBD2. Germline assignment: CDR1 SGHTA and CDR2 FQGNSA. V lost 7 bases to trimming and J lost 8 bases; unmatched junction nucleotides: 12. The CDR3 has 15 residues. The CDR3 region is CASNRGLAGIDEQFF. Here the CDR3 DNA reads TGTGCCAGCAACCGAGGCCTAGCGGGGATCGATGAGCAGTTCTTC.

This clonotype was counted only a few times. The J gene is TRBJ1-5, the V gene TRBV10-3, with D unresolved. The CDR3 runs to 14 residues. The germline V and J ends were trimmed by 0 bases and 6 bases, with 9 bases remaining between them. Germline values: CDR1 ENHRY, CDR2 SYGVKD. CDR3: CAISESWEGQPQHF. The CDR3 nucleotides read TGTGCCATCAGTGAGTCGTGGGAGGGTCAGCCCCAGCATTTT.

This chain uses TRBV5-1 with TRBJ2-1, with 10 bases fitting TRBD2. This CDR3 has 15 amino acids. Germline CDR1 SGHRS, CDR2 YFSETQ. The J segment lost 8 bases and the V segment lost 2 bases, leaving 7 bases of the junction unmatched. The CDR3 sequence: CASSLSGREVDEQFF. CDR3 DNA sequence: TGCGCCAGCAGCTTAAGCGGGAGGGAAGTCGATGAGCAGTTCTTC.

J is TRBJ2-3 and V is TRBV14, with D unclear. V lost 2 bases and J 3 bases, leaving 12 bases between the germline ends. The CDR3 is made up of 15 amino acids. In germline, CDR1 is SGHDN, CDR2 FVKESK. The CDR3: CASSQTPGLTDTQYF. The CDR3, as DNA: TGTGCCAGCAGCCAAACGCCCGGTCTAACAGATACGCAGTATTTT. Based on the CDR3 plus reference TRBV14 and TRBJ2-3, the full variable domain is EAGVTQFPSHSVIEKGQTVTLRCDPISGHDNLYWYRRVMGKEIKFLLHFVKESKQDESGMPNNRFLAERTGGTYSTLKVQPAELEDSGVYFCASSQTPGLTDTQYFGPGTRLTVL.

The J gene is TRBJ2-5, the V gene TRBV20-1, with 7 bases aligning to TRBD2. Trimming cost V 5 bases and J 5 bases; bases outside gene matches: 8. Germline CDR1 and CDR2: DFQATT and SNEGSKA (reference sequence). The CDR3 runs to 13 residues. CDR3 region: CSADAGEGETQYF. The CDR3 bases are TGCAGTGCTGATGCGGGAGAGGGGGAGACCCAGTACTTC.

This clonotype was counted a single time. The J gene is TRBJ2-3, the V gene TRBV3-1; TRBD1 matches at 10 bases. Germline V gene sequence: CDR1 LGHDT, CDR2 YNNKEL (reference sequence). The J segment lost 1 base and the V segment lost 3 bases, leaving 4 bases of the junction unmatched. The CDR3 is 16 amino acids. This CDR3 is CASSQGQGTGTDTQYF. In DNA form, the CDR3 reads TGTGCCAGCAGCCAGGGACAGGGGACGGGCACAGATACGCAGTATTTT.